This TCR beta chain was retrieved from a study of CD8 T cells in Susac syndrome. Whole-study results and caveats: A relatively small number of individuals underwent TCR sequencing and HLA analysis.

The CDR3 is made up of 16 amino acids. V shed 4 bases and J shed 7 bases, with 19 bases lying between them. Germline V gene lookup returns CDR1 LNHNV and CDR2 YYDKDF (reference sequence). The authors carried out high-throughput sequencing of TCR beta. They applied it to CD8+ and CD4+ T cells obtained from blood. TEMRA cells were enriched by FACS, while CD8+ and CD4+ T cells were obtained through a negative isolation that was performed magnetically. With regard to this clonotype: Its antigen is undetermined.

cDNA came from about 0.5 to 1 ug RNA primed by random hexamers. Across 54 Vbeta and 13 Jbeta, TCR beta CDR3 was amplified with immunoSEQ multiplex PCR. TCRdb reprocessed the immunoSEQ multiplex PCR reads with MiXCR, giving one entry per CDR3 protein. The profile shows some 120,000 distinct CDR3 sequences, around 91% of them singletons. Specimen: CD8+ T cells from PBMCs. The chain couples TRBV15 to TRBJ1-4; D gene uncertain. The clonotype was recovered from a human donor with multiple sclerosis. CDR3 amino acids: CATSTPEGFFGEKLFF. The DNA of the CDR3 is TGTGCCACCAGCACCCCCGAAGGCTTCTTTGGTGAAAAACTGTTTTTT.